This T cell receptor (beta chain) emerged from a study of monozygotic twins with inflammatory bowel disease. General study points: Sharing of clonotypes with others was lower in IBD patients than in healthy twins, and this was especially so with disease activity. Variability in patient repertoires may have come partly from differing immunosuppressive treatments.

For every donor, one blood sample of about 2.5 ml was drawn. Total RNA from whole blood was isolated with no T cell sorting. Remarks on this clonotype: Its antigen remains unidentified.

This CDR3 region has 14 residues. CDR1 and CDR2 (germline): SGHAT, FQNNGV. TCRdb reprocessed the 5' RACE reads, keeping one entry per CDR3 protein, no DNA. The sample yields some 300,000 distinct CDR3 sequences, of which the top ten take up 5.6%. Sequencing used blood. This chain connects TRBV11-2 to TRBJ2-7. This sequence originates from a human donor with ulcerative colitis or Crohn's disease, or a healthy co-twin of an affected twin (not recorded which). The CDR3 reads CASSLDAGSYEQYF.